A selection of T cell receptor beta chains follows, all from one sample in a study of Graves' ophthalmopathy and Graves' hyperthyroidism. MiXCR was run by TCRdb on the multiplex PCR reads, yielding one entry per CDR3 protein. The profile shows around 1.1 million distinct CDR3 sequences, roughly 35% of them singletons. Sequenced: peripheral blood or thyroid tissue (not recorded which). These receptors all come from an adult man with Graves' hyperthyroidism. Each CDR3 is given with its conserved first and last residue. The D gene is left open where the match is weak. Clone size is given for some rows only: seen once, a few or many times, or a class if the clone is expanded.

D | size | J | V | DNA | CDR3
. | few | TRBJ1-2 | TRBV6-5 | TGTGCCAGCGGGGTGACAGGAGCGCCTACCTATGGCTACACCTTC | CASGVTGAPTYGYTF
TRBD1 | . | TRBJ1-3 | TRBV7-8 | TGTGCCAGCAGCTTCGGACAGGCGATCTCTGGAAACACCATATATTTT | CASSFGQAISGNTIYF
. | . | TRBJ1-1 | TRBV12-3/TRBV12-4 | TGTGCCAGCAGTCCCTTGGCTTCAAGCACTGAAGCTTTCTTT | CASSPLASSTEAFF
. | few | TRBJ1-1 | TRBV6-5 | TGTGCCAGCACGACTATCGGGGCGGACACTGAAGCTTTCTTT | CASTTIGADTEAFF
. | many | TRBJ1-2 | TRBV20-1 | TGCAGTGCTAACGGCTACACCTTC | CSANGYTF
. | few | TRBJ1-5 | TRBV15 | TGTGCCACCAGCAGAGTGGGACCGAATCAGCCCCAGCATTTT | CATSRVGPNQPQHF
. | . | TRBJ2-7 | TRBV7-2 | TGTGCCAGCAGCCAAGCACAGGACCCCTACGAGCAGTACTTC | CASSQAQDPYEQYF
. | many | TRBJ1-4 | TRBV20-1 | TGCAGTGCTAGAGGACAGACTAATGAAAAACTGTTTTTT | CSARGQTNEKLFF
. | once | TRBJ1-5 | TRBV29-1 | . | CSAVRGGNTEAFFGQGNQPQHF
. | many | TRBJ1-2 | TRBV20-1 | TGCAGTGCTAGGGTGGACAGCAACTATGGCTACACCTTC | CSARVDSNYGYTF
. | . | TRBJ2-7 | TRBV15 | TGTGCCACCAGCAGAGTGGGGTTCCCCTACGAGCAGTACTTC | CATSRVGFPYEQYF
. | many | TRBJ1-2 | TRBV6-5 | TGTGCCAGCAGTACAAGGACAGTGAGGATCAACTATGGCTACACCTTC | CASSTRTVRINYGYTF
TRBD1 | . | TRBJ1-1 | TRBV5-6 | TGTGCCAGCAGTAATCCGACAGGGGTAACTGAAGCTTTCTTT | CASSNPTGVTEAFF
TRBD1 | . | TRBJ2-6 | TRBV7-2 | TGTGCCAGCAGCTTAGGGGACAGGGGATCTGGGGCCAACGTCCTGACTTTC | CASSLGDRGSGANVLTF
TRBD1 | . | TRBJ2-5 | TRBV20-1 | TGCAGTGCTAGAGATGGGGGCCAGGGGGCAGGTTTTGAGACCCAGTACTTC | CSARDGGQGAGFETQYF
. | . | TRBJ1-2 | TRBV5-1 | TGCGCCAGCAGGACACAGAACTATGGCTACACCTTC | CASRTQNYGYTF
. | . | TRBJ1-2 | TRBV7-2 | TGTGCCAGCAGCATCGGACCCTATGGCTACACCTTC | CASSIGPYGYTF
TRBD1 | . | TRBJ1-4 | TRBV11-2 | TGTGCCAGCAGCGCCCGGGTCGGGACAGGGCACGAAAAACTGTTTTTT | CASSARVGTGHEKLFF
TRBD1 | . | TRBJ1-3 | TRBV2 | TGTGCCAGCAGTACCGGGACAGGGCTAGGAAACACCACATATTTT | CASSTGTGLGNTTYF
TRBD2 | . | TRBJ2-3 | TRBV29-1 | TGCAGCGGCTCCGGGGGGAGCTTGTCAGATACGCAGTATTTT | CSGSGGSLSDTQYF
. | . | TRBJ2-2 | TRBV20-1 | TGCAGTGCTAGAGATCGTCGGAGGGGGCTGGTCACCGGGGAGCTGTTTTTT | CSARDRRRGLVTGELFF
TRBD2 | few | TRBJ2-5 | TRBV7-2 | TGTGCCAGCACCCGAGCGGGAGGGATGTACCAAGAGACCCAGTACTTC | CASTRAGGMYQETQYF
. | few | TRBJ2-2 | TRBV15 | TGTGCCACCAGCAGAGATGAGACACGCACCACCGGGGAGCTGTTTTTT | CATSRDETRTTGELFF
TRBD1 | . | TRBJ1-2 | TRBV29-1 | TGCAGCGTCCAGAAAGTACAGGGGCTATGGGGTGATGGCTACACCTTC | CSVQKVQGLWGDGYTF
. | . | TRBJ1-5 | TRBV7-2 | TGTGCCAGTAGTATCGGAGGGATAGGACAGCCCCAGCATTTT | CASSIGGIGQPQHF
. | few | TRBJ1-2 | TRBV28 | TGTGCCAGCAGTTCCTTAAGGGAAGGCTACACCTTC | CASSSLREGYTF
. | . | TRBJ2-2 | TRBV2 | TGCGCCAGCAGCCATCGGGTTACCGGGGAGCTGTTTTTT | CASSHRVTGELFF
. | . | TRBJ1-6 | TRBV25-1 | TGTGCCAGCAGTGAACGGCAGGGGAAGGATTCACCCCTCCACTTT | CASSERQGKDSPLHF
. | . | TRBJ1-2 | TRBV10-3 | TGTGCCATCAGTTCTACCGCCGGGACGGATTACTATGGCTACACCTTC | CAISSTAGTDYYGYTF